The TCR beta chain under discussion was sequenced for a study of brain T cells in children with intractable seizures. The CDR3 is 12 amino acids. The germline gives CDR1 LNHDA, CDR2 SQIVND (reference sequence). Trimming removed 3 bases from V and 7 bases from J; junction bases left unmatched: 3. Sequencing was limited to surgery cases with top T cell transcript signatures in brain tissue. The protocol was immunoSEQ multiplex PCR, while the TCRdb copy is restricted to in-frame clones and leaves out a portion. The sample lists fewer than 150,000 clones, 90% to 95% occurring once. Details on this clone: Other DNA sequences within the sample encode an identical CDR3.

This clonotype was sampled from a boy younger than two with hemimegalencephaly and intractable seizures. The gene calls are TRBV19 and TRBJ2-7; TRBD2 aligns across 7 bases. Sequencing used peripheral blood, obtained at surgery. DNA of the CDR3: TGTGCCAGTAGTATCCGGGGAGGGGAGCAGTACTTC. It is translated as CASSIRGGEQYF.